This T cell receptor beta chain was identified in a study of healthy donors' naive CD4 and CD8 T cells (dated by TCRdb to between 2015 and 2016). Broadly, across the study: Donor selection covered three age groups (20-25, 40-50 and 60-70 years) with over 5 people in each, and the resulting cohort had a mean age of 44 and was half female. For TCR alpha, a new primer set covering all functional IMGT alpha gene variants was designed, and the rest of the protocol matched the beta-chain workflow. The study sequenced rearranged TCR alpha and beta chains from naive CD4+ and CD8+ T cells to test how TCR variation relates to lineage commitment. Peripheral blood mononuclear cells were obtained from about 19 unrelated, healthy individuals. The donors were HLA-typed by sequencing at HLA-A, -B, -C, -DRB1, -DQB1 and -DPB1, using the SBTexcellerator protocol, an ABI3130xl analyzer and SBTengine software. What the work shows at the level of the full study, not this receptor alone: The study did not directly address whether homeostatic proliferation of naive T cells might have biased the repertoire. In both chains, CD4+ lineage was associated with a positively charged CDR3 and CD8+ lineage with a negatively charged CDR3. Because alpha and beta chains were sequenced in bulk and could not be paired, the effects of the two chains in combination were not assessed. Taken together, V genes, J genes and CDR3 charge appeared to account for 10% to 15% of the variance in CD4/CD8 propensity, acting in a largely additive way. Bias between naive CD4+ and CD8+ cells was reportedly observed for most V and J gene segments, consistently across donors and independently of HLA genotype.

Trimmed from V: 5 bases; trimmed from J: 3 bases; junction bases lacking a gene match: 10. CDR1 SQVTM and CDR2 ANQGSEA are derived from the germline V gene. The CDR3 sequence holds 14 residues, the cysteine and phenylalanine included. Only the CDR3 part of the read is kept: 42 bases, read in frame from the first base. Cells with a CD4+CD8-CD45RO-CD45RA+ profile were isolated by FACS and defined as naive CD4+ T cells, and those with a CD8+CD4-CD45RA+CD27bright profile were defined as naive CD8+ T cells. The antibodies used for sorting targeted CD4 (RPA-T4), CD8 (SK1), CD27 (O323), CD45RA (HI100) and CD45RO (UCHL1). As for this clonotype: The clone's antigen remains unknown. Within one base of it there is no much larger clone, and no base qualities were kept.

Sequencing instrument: 454 GS FLX Titanium. A previously published linear amplification protocol was used to build the TCR libraries, starting from roughly 500 ng of total RNA. Sequencing was performed on the Roche/454 Genome Sequencer with Titanium chemistry. In the authors' own workflow: From about 5 of the healthy donors, a total of roughly 80,000 rearranged TCR alpha transcripts were sequenced. Unique TCR clonotypes were defined by the CDR3 junction under IMGT nomenclature, and duplicate transcripts were removed. In R 2.13.0, logistic regression modeled CD4 versus CD8 status on V and J genes, adjusting for donor effects, with Bonferroni correction for multiple testing. TCRdb reran the public reads through fastp at Q25 and MiXCR, keeping productive beta chains. Here each entry gathers all rows of one CDR3 protein and keeps the most common genes and DNA. The V and J calls reflect TCRdb's pipeline rather than the authors' work. The sample includes roughly 200,000 distinct CDR3 sequences, with around 70% observed a single time. The ten largest clonotypes hold roughly 2.3% of the sample.

The sequenced sample was naive CD4+ and CD8+ T cells sorted from blood, pooled from several donors. The cell subset or site label, read with the paper, signifies: FACS-sorted naive CD4+ (CD45RO-CD45RA+) and naive CD8+ (CD45RA+CD27bright) T cells. This TCR came from a pool of human donors in good health; the sample pools cells from several healthy donors. The V and J genes are TRBV29-1 and TRBJ2-7, with TRBD1 matching 7 junction bases. The CDR3 in this case is CSVLLQTGIYEQYF. The bases read TGCAGCGTTTTACTCCAGACAGGGATCTACGAGCAGTACTTC.